This T cell receptor (beta chain) emerged from a study of blood T cell repertoires in COVID-19. On the study more broadly: Donors in the United States, Italy and Spain gave samples during acute or convalescent COVID-19. T cells, B-cell-depleted T cells, or PBMCs provided the cDNA or gDNA that served as material.

Sequencing was performed with immunoSEQ multiplex PCR; in TCRdb, only in-frame clones are kept and a portion is missing. In the table there are 250,000 to 350,000 clones, around 81% of which are singletons. The CDR3 has 19 amino acids. Germline-derived CDR1 and CDR2 are LNHDA and SQIVND (reference sequence). Germline trimming cut 3 bases from V and 7 bases from J; bases unmatched to any gene: 23. The chain employs TRBV19 and TRBJ1-1, with 7 bases aligning to TRBD1. The sequence was obtained from a woman aged 50 to 65 with active or convalescent COVID-19. The sequenced sample was peripheral blood. DNA for the CDR3: TGTGCCAGTAGTATGGGCTCGAAAAATTTGGCAGGGGGTAAGGGTGAAGCTTTCTTT. Its translation is CASSMGSKNLAGGKGEAFF. Combining the CDR3 with reference TRBV19 and TRBJ1-1 gives the whole variable domain DGGITQSPKYLFRKEGQNVTLSCEQNLNHDAMYWYRQDPGQGLRLIYYSQIVNDFQKGDIAEGYSVSREKKESFPLTVTSAQKNPTAFYLCASSMGSKNLAGGKGEAFFGQGTRLTVV.